These 6 T cell receptor beta chains came from one sample sequenced in a study of blood T cell repertoires in COVID-19. Only in-frame clones appear in the TCRdb table, and some are missing; sequencing was by immunoSEQ multiplex PCR. The table has 88,000 or so clones, 65% to 90% seen once. Material for sequencing was peripheral blood. These receptors all stem from a man aged 55 to 70 with acute or convalescent COVID-19.

This chain uses TRBV27 with TRBJ2-7; 12 nucleotides line up with TRBD1. CDR1 MNHEY and CDR2 SMNVEV come from the germline V gene (reference sequence). The V gene end was trimmed by 6 bases and the J gene end by 6 bases; junction bases not matched to a gene: 12. This CDR3 spans 16 amino acids. The CDR3 is CASSSPRDRGLSEQYF. The CDR3 coding sequence is TGTGCCAGCAGCTCCCCCCGGGACAGGGGGCTTTCCGAGCAGTACTTC.

This chain uses TRBV29-1 with TRBJ1-5; the match to TRBD1 covers 7 bases. Per germline, CDR1 SQVTM and CDR2 ANQGSEA. The CDR3 runs 13 residues. The ends lost 7 bases at V and 5 bases at J; junction bases unmatched: 8. This CDR3 is CSGSQGTDQPQHF. As DNA, the CDR3 is TGCAGCGGGTCACAGGGGACAGATCAGCCCCAGCATTTT.

This chain uses TRBV7-9 with TRBJ1-3, with D hard to call. The length of the CDR3 is 18 residues. Germline lookup yields CDR1 SEHNR and CDR2 FQNEAQ (reference sequence). The ends were cut back, 4 bases at V and 0 bases at J, with 19 bases in the middle. The CDR3 nucleotides are TGTGCCAGCAGCTCGCTGCGGGGTAGAGAAAGCTCTGGAAACACCATATATTTT. Protein sequence: CASSSLRGRESSGNTIYF.

The rearrangement joins TRBV11-2 to TRBJ2-7, with 11 bases aligning to TRBD1. Germline V gene data show CDR1 as SGHAT and CDR2 as FQNNGV. V trimming: 0 bases; J trimming: 3 bases; junction bases outside the gene matches: 10. The CDR3 sequence is 18 residues long. The CDR3 loop is CASSLDRGQGARGYEQYF. The CDR3 DNA follows: TGTGCCAGCAGCTTAGATCGCGGACAGGGGGCGCGGGGCTACGAGCAGTACTTC.

The rearrangement links TRBV20-1 to TRBJ1-3; TRBD1 is a possible D gene (6 bases). The germline CDR1 and CDR2 sequences are DFQATT and SNEGSKA (reference sequence). This CDR3 spans 17 amino acids. The V end lost 3 bases, the J end lost 0 bases, and 18 bases lay between the germline ends. The CDR3 DNA follows: TGCAGTGCTAGTCCTTTTAGGACAGCAAGCTCTGGAAACACCATATATTTT. Its protein product is CSASPFRTASSGNTIYF.

The chain uses TRBV4-3 and TRBJ2-7; TRBD1 is a possible D gene (5 bases). Per germline, CDR1 LGHNA and CDR2 YSLEER. The CDR3 has 14 amino acids. Deletions cut 7 bases from V and 2 bases from J, with 15 bases between. The CDR3 DNA follows: TGCGCCAGCAAATTTGGTCCAGGGCCCTACGAGCAGTACTTC. Its protein is CASKFGPGPYEQYF.